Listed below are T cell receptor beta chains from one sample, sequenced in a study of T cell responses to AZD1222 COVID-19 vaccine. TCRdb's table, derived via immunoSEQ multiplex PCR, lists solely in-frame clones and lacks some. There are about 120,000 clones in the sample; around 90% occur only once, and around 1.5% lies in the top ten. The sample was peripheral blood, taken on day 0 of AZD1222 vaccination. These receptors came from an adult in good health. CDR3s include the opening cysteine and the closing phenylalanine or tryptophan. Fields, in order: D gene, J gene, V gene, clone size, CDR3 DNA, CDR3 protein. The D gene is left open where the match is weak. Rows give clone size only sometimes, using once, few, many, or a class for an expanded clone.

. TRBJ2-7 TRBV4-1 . TGCGCCAGCAGCCAAGACGGTCCAGGGAACTACGAGCAGTACTTC CASSQDGPGNYEQYF
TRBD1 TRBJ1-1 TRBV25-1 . TGTGCCAGCAGTGTCGGACAGGGCCGGGTGGACACTGAAGCTTTCTTT CASSVGQGRVDTEAFF
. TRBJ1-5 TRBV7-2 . TGTGCCAGCAGCCCTACAGGGTACGGCAATCAGCCCCAGCATTTT CASSPTGYGNQPQHF
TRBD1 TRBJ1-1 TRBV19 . TGTGCCAGTAGTATAGAGGGCGGGACAGGGGTCGCTGAAGCTTTCTTT CASSIEGGTGVAEAFF
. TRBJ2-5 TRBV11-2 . TGTGCCAGCAGCTTCATCAAACGGACCCTCCAAGAGACCCAGTACTTC CASSFIKRTLQETQYF
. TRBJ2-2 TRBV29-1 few TGCAGCGTTGGGGTAGGCGCGAACACCGGGGAGCTGTTTTTT CSVGVGANTGELFF
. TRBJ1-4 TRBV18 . TGTGCCAGCTCACCACTGAGGGACGGGACTGAAAAACTGTTTTTT CASSPLRDGTEKLFF
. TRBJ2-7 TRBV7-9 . TGTGCCAGCAGCCCCATCGAGGGGAGGGGGATATCCTACGAGCAGTACTTC CASSPIEGRGISYEQYF
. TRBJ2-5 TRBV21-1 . TGTGCCGCTCGGGGGTTTCGTGAGACCCAGTACTTC CAARGFRETQYF
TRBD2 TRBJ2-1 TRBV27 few TGTGCCAGCAACCCGGCTAGCGGGAGTGGCTACAATGAGCAGTTCTTC CASNPASGSGYNEQFF
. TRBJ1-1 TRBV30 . TGTGCCTGGAGTGGGCGGCAGCTGAACACTGAAGCTTTCTTT CAWSGRQLNTEAFF
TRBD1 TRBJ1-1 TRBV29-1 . TGCAGCGTGGGGCCGGGACAGGGGGGCACTGAAGCTTTCTTT CSVGPGQGGTEAFF
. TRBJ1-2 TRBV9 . TGTGCCAGCAGCGTTCCGGGGGGCGCGGGCTATGGCTACACCTTC CASSVPGGAGYGYTF
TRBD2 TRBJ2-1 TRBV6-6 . TGTGCCAGCACCCGGACTAGCGGGCGCAATGAGCAGTTCTTC CASTRTSGRNEQFF
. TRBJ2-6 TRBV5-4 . TGTGCCAGCAGCTTGATCGACGAGGGGGCCAACGTCCTGACTTTC CASSLIDEGANVLTF
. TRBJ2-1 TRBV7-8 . TGTGCCAGCAGCTTAGCGTACCGGGAGATGGCTGAGCAGTTCTTC CASSLAYREMAEQFF